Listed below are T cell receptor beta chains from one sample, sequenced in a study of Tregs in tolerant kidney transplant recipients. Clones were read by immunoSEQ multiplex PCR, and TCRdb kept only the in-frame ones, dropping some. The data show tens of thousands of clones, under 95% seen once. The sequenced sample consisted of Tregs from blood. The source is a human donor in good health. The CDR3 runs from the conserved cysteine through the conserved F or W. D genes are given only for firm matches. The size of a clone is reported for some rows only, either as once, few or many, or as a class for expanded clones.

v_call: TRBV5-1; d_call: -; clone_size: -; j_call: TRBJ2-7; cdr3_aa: CASSVGVHEQYF; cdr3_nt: TGCGCCAGCAGCGTCGGGGTCCACGAGCAGTACTTC
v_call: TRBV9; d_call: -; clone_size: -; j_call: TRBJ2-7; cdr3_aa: CASSVGDRSSYEQYF; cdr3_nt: TGTGCCAGCAGCGTAGGTGACAGGAGCTCCTACGAGCAGTACTTC
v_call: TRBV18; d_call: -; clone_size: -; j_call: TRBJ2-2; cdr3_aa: CASSPAEGNTGELFF; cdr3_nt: TGTGCCAGCTCACCAGCTGAGGGAAACACCGGGGAGCTGTTTTTT
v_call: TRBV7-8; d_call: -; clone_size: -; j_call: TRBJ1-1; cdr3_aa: CASSPPFGDTEAFF; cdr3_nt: TGTGCCAGCAGCCCGCCCTTCGGAGACACTGAAGCTTTCTTT
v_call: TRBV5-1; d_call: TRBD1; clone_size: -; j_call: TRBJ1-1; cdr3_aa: CASSPGTGGLRTEAFF; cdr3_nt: TGCGCCAGCAGCCCCGGGACAGGTGGACTCAGGACTGAAGCTTTCTTT
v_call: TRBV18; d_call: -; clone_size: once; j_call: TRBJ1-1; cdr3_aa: CASSPNSGTEAFF; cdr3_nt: TGTGCCAGCTCACCAAACTCCGGGACTGAAGCTTTCTTT
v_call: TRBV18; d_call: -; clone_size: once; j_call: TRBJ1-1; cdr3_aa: CASSRGGTEAFF; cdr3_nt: TGTGCCAGCTCACGTGGGGGGACTGAAGCTTTCTTT
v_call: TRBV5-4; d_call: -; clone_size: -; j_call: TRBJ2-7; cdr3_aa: CASSFGHPDSYEQYF; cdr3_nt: TGTGCCAGCAGCTTCGGGCACCCGGATTCCTACGAGCAGTACTTC
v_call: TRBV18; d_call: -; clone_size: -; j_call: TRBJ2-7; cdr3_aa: CASSPRTGRDEQYF; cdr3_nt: TGTGCCAGCTCACCGCGAACAGGGCGGGACGAGCAGTACTTC
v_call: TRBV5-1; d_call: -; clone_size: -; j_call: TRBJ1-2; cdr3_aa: CASSFGAGEHGYTF; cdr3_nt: TGCGCCAGCAGCTTTGGGGCAGGGGAGCATGGCTACACCTTC
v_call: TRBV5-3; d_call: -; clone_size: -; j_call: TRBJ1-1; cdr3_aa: CARSPTPGYTEAFF; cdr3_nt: TGTGCCAGAAGCCCCACCCCGGGGTACACTGAAGCTTTCTTT
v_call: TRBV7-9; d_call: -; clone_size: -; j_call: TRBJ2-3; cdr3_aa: CASSLEVLAIADTQYF; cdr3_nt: TGTGCCAGCAGCTTAGAGGTGCTAGCGATCGCAGATACGCAGTATTTT
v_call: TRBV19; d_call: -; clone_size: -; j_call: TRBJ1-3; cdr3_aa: CASRGISGNTIYF; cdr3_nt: TGTGCCAGTAGAGGGATCTCTGGAAACACCATATATTTT
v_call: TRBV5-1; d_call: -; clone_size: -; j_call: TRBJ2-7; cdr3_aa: CASSLVGEQYF; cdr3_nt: TGCGCCAGCAGCTTGGTGGGGGAGCAGTACTTC
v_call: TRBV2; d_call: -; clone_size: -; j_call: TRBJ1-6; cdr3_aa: CASRLGAGGFGSPLHF; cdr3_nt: TGTGCCAGCCGACTAGGTGCGGGGGGCTTTGGCTCACCCCTCCACTTT
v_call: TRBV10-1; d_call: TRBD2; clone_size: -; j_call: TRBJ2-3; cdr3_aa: CASSVALAGMSTDTQYF; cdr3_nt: TGCGCCAGCAGTGTAGCCCTAGCGGGTATGAGCACAGATACGCAGTATTTT
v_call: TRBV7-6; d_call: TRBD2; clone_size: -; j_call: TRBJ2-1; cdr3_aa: CASSLVGGGLYNEQFF; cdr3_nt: TGTGCCAGCAGCTTAGTAGGCGGGGGGCTTTACAATGAGCAGTTCTTC
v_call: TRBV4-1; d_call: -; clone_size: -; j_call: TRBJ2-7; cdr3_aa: CASSQDQFNFGQGYKQYF; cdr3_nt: TGCGCCAGCAGCCAAGATCAGTTTAATTTCGGGCAGGGCTATAAGCAGTACTTC
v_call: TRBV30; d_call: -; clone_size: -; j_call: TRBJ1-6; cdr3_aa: CAWRRQGDNSPLHF; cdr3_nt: TGTGCCTGGAGGCGCCAGGGTGATAATTCACCCCTCCACTTT
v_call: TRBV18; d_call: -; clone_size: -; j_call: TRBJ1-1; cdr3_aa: CASSPQRRVTEAFF; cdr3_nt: TGTGCCAGCTCCCCACAGAGGCGGGTCACTGAAGCTTTCTTT
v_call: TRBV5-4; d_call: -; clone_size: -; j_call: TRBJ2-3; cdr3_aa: CASSLIRDTQYF; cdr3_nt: TGTGCCAGCAGCTTGATCCGAGATACGCAGTATTTT
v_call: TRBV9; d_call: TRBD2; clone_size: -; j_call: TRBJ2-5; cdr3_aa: CASSLGLAGAQETQYF; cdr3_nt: TGTGCCAGCAGCCTTGGACTAGCGGGGGCCCAAGAGACCCAGTACTTC
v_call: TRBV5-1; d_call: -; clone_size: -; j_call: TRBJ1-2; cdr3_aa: CASSLGAGYYGYTF; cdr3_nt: TGCGCCAGCAGCTTGGGGGCAGGGTACTATGGCTACACCTTC
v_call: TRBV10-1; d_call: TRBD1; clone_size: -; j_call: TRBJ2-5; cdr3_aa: CASSEGTGYGQETQYF; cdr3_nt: TGCGCCAGCAGTGAGGGGACAGGGTACGGCCAAGAGACCCAGTACTTC
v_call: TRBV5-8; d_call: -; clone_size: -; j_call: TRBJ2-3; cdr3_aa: CASSRVLGGYWDTQYF; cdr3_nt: TGTGCCAGCAGCCGGGTGCTGGGAGGTTATTGGGATACGCAGTATTTT
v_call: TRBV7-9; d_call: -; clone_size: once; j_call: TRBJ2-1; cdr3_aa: CASSLLVSEFF; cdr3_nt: TGTGCCAGCAGCTTACTGGTCTCGGAGTTCTTC
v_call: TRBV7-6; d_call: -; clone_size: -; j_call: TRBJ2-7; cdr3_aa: CASSLAVRGSSYEQYF; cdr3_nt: TGTGCCAGCAGCTTAGCTGTCAGGGGTTCTTCCTACGAGCAGTACTTC
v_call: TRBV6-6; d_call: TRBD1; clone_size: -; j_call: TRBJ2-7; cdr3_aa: CASSYSPGQGYEQYF; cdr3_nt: TGTGCCAGCAGTTACTCACCGGGACAGGGCTACGAGCAGTACTTC
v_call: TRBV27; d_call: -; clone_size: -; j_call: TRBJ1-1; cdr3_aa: CASSFRAADMNTEAFF; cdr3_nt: TGTGCCAGCAGTTTTCGTGCCGCAGACATGAACACTGAAGCTTTCTTT
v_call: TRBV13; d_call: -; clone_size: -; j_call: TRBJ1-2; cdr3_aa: CASSRGRMPFLGYTF; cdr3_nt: TGTGCCAGCAGCAGGGGACGAATGCCCTTCCTTGGCTACACCTTC
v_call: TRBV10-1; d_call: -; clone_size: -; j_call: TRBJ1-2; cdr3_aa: CASSPGPSYGYTF; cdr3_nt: TGCGCCAGCAGTCCGGGGCCGAGCTATGGCTACACCTTC
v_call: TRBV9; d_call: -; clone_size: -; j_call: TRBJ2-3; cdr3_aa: CASSFQGSPDTQYF; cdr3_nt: TGTGCCAGCAGCTTTCAGGGTAGCCCAGATACGCAGTATTTT
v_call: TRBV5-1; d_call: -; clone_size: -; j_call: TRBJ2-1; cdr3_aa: CASSLAGVGSYNEQFF; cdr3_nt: TGCGCCAGCAGCTTGGCCGGTGTAGGATCCTACAATGAGCAGTTCTTC
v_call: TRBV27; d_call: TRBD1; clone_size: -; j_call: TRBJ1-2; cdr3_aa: CASRSTGDLYGYTF; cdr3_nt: TGTGCCAGCAGAAGCACAGGGGACCTCTATGGCTACACCTTC
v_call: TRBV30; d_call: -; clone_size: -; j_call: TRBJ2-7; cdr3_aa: CAWSGRGSYEQYF; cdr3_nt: TGTGCCTGGAGTGGAAGGGGCTCCTACGAGCAGTACTTC
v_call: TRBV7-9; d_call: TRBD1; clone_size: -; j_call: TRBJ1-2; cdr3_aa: CASSSDRGSFYGYTF; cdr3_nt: TGTGCCAGCAGCTCTGACAGGGGATCGTTCTATGGCTACACCTTC
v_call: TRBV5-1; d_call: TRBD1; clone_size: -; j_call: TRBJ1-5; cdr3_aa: CASSPGQGLGNQPQHF; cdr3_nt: TGCGCCAGCAGCCCGGGACAGGGTCTTGGCAATCAGCCCCAGCATTTT
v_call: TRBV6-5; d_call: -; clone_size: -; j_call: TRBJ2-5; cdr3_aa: CASSYSWVQQGETQYF; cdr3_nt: TGTGCCAGCAGTTACTCATGGGTACAACAAGGAGAGACCCAGTACTTC
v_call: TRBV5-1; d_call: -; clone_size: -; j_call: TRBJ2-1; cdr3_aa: CASSWTDVTYNEQFF; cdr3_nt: TGCGCCAGCAGCTGGACAGACGTAACCTACAATGAGCAGTTCTTC
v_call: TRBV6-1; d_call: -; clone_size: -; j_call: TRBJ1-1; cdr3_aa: CASTGATNTEAFF; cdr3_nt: TGTGCCAGCACGGGAGCGACGAACACTGAAGCTTTCTTT
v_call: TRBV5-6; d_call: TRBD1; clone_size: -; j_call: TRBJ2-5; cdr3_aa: CASSPGQRQETQYF; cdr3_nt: TGTGCCAGCAGCCCGGGACAGCGCCAAGAGACCCAGTACTTC
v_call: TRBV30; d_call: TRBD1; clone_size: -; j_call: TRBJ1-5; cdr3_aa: CAWSSLRDRGSAGNQPQHF; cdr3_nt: TGTGCCTGGAGTTCACTCCGGGACAGGGGGTCGGCAGGCAATCAGCCCCAGCATTTT
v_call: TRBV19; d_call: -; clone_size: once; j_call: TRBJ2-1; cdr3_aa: CASSRDSRRYNEQFF; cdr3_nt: TGTGCCAGTAGCCGGGACTCCCGCAGATACAATGAGCAGTTCTTC
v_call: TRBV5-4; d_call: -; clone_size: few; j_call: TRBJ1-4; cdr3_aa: CASSDDEKLFF; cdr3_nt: TGTGCCAGCAGCGACGATGAAAAACTGTTTTTT
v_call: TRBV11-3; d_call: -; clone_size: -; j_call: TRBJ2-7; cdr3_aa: CASSRRHLFYEQYF; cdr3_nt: TGTGCCAGCAGCCGGCGACATCTATTCTACGAGCAGTACTTC
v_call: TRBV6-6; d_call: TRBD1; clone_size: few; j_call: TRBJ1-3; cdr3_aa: CATTGQGSSGNTIYF; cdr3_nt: TGTGCCACGACGGGACAGGGATCCTCTGGAAACACCATATATTTT
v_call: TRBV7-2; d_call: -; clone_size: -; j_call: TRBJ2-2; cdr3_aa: CASSFEVSGELFF; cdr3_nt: TGTGCCAGCAGCTTTGAGGTCTCCGGGGAGCTGTTTTTT
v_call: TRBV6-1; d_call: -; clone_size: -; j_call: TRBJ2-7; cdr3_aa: CASSDPLEQYF; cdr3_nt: TGTGCCAGCAGTGACCCTCTCGAGCAGTACTTC
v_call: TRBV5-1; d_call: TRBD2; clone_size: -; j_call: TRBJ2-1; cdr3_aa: CASSLGLAMGNEQFF; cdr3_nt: TGCGCCAGCAGCCTCGGACTAGCTATGGGCAATGAGCAGTTCTTC
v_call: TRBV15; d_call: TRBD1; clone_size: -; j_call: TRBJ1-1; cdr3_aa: CATSIGTGTMNTEAFF; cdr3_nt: TGTGCCACCAGCATTGGGACAGGGACCATGAACACTGAAGCTTTCTTT
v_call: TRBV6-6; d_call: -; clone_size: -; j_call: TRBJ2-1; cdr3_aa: CASSYSRGGSYNEQFF; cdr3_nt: TGTGCCAGCAGTTACTCGAGGGGGGGCTCCTACAATGAGCAGTTCTTC
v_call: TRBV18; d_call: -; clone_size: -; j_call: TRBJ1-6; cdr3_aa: CASSQQDNSPLHF; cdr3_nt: TGTGCCAGCTCACAACAGGATAATTCACCCCTCCACTTT
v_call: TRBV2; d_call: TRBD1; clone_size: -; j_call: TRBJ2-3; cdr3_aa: CASSPDRVADTQYF; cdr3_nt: TGTGCCAGCAGCCCCGACAGGGTGGCAGATACGCAGTATTTT
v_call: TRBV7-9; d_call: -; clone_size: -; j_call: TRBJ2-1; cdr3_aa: CASSMDSLGNEQFF; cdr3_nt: TGTGCCAGCAGCATGGACTCGCTGGGCAATGAGCAGTTCTTC
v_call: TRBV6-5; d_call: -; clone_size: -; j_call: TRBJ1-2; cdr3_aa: CASGGVLYGYTF; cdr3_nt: TGTGCCAGCGGAGGGGTCCTCTATGGCTACACCTTC
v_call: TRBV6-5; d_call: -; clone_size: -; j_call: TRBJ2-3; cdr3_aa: CASRDFSTDTQYF; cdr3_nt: TGTGCCAGCAGGGACTTCAGCACAGATACGCAGTATTTT
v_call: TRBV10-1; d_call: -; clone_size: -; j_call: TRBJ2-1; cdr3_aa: CASSGASMTSNEQFF; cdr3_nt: TGCGCCAGCAGTGGGGCGAGTATGACTAGCAATGAGCAGTTCTTC
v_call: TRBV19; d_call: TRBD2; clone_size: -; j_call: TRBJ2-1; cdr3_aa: CASKATSGLDYNEQFF; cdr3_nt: TGTGCCAGTAAAGCGACTAGCGGGCTAGACTACAATGAGCAGTTCTTC
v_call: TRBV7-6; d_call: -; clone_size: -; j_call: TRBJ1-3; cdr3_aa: CASSFNHGRGITGNTIYF; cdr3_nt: TGTGCCAGCAGCTTTAACCATGGCAGGGGTATCACTGGAAACACCATATATTTT
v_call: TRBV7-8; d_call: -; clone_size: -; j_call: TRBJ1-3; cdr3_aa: CASSLVVSGNTIYF; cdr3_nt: TGTGCCAGCAGCTTAGTAGTGTCTGGAAACACCATATATTTT